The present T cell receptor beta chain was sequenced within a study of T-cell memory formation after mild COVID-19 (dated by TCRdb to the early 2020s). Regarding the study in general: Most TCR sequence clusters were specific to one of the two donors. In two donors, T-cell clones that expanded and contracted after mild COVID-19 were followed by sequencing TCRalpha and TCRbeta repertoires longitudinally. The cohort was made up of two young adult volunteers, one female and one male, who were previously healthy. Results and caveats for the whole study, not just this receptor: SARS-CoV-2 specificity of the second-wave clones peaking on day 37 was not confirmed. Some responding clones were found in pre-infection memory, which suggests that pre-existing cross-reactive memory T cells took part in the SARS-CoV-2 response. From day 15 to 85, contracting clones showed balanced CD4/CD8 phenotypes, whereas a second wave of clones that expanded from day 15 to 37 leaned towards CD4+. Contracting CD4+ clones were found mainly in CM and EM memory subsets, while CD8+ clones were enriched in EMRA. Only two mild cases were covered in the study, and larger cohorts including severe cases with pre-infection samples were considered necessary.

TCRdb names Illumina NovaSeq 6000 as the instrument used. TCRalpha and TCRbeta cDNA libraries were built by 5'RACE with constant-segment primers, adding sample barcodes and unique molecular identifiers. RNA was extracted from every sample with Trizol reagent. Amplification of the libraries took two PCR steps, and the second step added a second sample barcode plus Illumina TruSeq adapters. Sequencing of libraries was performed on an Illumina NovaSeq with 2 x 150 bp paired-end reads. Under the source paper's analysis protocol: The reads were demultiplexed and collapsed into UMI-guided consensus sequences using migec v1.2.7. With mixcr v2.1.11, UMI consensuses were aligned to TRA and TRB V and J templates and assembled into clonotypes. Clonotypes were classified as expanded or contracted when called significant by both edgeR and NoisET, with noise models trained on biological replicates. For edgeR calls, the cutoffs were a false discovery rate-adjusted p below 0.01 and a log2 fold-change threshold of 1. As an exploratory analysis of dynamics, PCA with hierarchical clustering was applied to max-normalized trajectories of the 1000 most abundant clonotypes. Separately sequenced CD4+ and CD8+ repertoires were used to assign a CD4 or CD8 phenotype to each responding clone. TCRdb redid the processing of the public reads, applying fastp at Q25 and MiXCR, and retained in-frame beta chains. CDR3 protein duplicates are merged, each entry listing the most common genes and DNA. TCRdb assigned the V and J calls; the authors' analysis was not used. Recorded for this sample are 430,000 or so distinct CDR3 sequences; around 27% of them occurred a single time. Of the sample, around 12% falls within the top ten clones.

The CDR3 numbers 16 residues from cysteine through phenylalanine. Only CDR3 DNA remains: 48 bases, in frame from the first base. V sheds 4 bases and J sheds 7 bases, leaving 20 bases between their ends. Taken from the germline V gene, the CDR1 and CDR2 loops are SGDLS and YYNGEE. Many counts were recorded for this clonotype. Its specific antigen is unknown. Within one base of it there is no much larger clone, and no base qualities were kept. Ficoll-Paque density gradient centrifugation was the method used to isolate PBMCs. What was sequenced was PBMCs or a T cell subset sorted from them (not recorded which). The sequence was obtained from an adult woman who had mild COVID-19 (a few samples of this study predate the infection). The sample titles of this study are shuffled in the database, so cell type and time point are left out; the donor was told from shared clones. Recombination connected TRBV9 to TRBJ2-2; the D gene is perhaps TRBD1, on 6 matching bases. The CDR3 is CASSPRVVGGSGELFF. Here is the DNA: TGTGCCAGCAGCCCTAGGGTAGTTGGGGGCAGCGGGGAGCTGTTTTTT.